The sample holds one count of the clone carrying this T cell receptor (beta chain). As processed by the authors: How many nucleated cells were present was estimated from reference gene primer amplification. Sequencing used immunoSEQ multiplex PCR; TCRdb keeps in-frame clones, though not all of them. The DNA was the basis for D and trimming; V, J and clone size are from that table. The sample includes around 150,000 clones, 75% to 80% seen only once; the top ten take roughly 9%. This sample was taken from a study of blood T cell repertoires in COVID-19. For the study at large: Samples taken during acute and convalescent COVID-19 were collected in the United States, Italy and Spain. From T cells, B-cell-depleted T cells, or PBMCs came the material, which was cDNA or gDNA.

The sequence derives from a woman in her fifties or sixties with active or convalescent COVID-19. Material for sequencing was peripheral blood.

The CDR3 is CACQQGVDGYTF. The CDR3 nucleotides read TGTGCCTGCCAACAGGGGGTCGATGGCTACACCTTC. V usage is TRBV30 and J usage is TRBJ1-2, with TRBD1 matching over 8 bases. Germline CDR1 reads GTSNPN; CDR2 reads SVGIG (reference sequence). The CDR3 is made up of 12 amino acids. The V and J ends lost 6 bases and 6 bases, in that order; junction bases with no gene match: 6.